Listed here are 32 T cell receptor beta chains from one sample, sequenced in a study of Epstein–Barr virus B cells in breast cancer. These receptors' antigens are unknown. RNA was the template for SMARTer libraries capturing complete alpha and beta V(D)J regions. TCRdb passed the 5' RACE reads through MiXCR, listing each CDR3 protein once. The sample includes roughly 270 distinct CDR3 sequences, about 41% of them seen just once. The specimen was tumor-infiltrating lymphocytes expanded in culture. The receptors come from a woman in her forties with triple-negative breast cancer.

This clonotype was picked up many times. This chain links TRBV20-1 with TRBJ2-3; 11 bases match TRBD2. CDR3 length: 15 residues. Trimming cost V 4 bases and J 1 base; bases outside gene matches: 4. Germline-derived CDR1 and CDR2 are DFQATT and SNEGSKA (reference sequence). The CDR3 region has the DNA TGCAGTGCTATACTAGCGGGGGATGGCACAGATACGCAGTATTTT. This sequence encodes CSAILAGDGTDTQYF.

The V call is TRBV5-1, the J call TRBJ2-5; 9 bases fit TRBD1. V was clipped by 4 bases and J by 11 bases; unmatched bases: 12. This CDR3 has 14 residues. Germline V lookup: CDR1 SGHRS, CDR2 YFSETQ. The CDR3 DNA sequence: TGCGCCAGCAGCCCCGGGACAGGGTCGCATGAGCAGTACTTC. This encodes CASSPGTGSHEQYF.

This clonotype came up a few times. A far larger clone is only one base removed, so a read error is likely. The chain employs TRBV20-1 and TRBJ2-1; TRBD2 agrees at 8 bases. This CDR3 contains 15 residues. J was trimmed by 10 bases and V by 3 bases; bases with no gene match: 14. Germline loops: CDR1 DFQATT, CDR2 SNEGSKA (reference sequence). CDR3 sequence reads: CSASTGGVSVYEQFF. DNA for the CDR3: TGCAGTGCTAGTACCGGGGGGGTTAGCGTCTACGAGCAGTTCTTC.

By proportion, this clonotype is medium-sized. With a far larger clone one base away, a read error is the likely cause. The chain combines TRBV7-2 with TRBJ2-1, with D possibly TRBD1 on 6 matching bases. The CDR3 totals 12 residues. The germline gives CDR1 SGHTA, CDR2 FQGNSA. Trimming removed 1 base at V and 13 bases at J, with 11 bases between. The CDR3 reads CASSLGGQTQFF. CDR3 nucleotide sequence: TGTGCCAGCAGCTTAGGGGGGCAAACCCAGTTCTTC.

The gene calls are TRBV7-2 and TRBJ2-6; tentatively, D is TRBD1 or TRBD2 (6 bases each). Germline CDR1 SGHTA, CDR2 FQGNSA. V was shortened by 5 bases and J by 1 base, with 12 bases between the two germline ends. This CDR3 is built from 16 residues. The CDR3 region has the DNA TGTGCCAGCAGCCCCCGAGGGGGGTCTGGGGCCAACGTCCTGACTTTC. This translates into CASSPRGGSGANVLTF.

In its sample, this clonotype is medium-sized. CDR3 region: CASNWGLKETQYF. The DNA for the CDR3 is TGTGCCAGCAACTGGGGGCTCAAAGAGACCCAGTACTTC. This chain uses TRBV2 with TRBJ2-5; possibly TRBD1 for D (6 bases). The CDR3 spans 13 residues. The germline gives CDR1 SNHLY, CDR2 FYNNEI. The V end lost 7 bases, the J end lost 3 bases, and 12 bases lay between the germline ends.

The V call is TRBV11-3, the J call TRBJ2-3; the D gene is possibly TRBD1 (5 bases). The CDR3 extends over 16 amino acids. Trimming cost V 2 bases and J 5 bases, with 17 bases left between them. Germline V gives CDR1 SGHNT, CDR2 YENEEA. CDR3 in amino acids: CASSLRQKKGLDTQYF. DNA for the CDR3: TGTGCCAGCAGCTTACGGCAGAAAAAGGGGTTAGATACGCAGTATTTT. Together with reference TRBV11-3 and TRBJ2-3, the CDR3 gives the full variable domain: EAGVVQSPRYKIIEKKQPVAFWCNPISGHNTLYWYLQNLGQGPELLIRYENEEAVDDSQLPKDRFSAERLKGVDSTLKIQPAELGDSAVYLCASSLRQKKGLDTQYFGPGTRLTVL.

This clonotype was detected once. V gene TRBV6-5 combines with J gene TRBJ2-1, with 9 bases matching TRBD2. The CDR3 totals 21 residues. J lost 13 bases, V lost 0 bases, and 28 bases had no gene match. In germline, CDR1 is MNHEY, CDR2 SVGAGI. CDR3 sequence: CASSYSYPSGDQKVAKNIQFF. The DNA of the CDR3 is TGTGCCAGCAGTTACTCGTATCCTAGCGGGGATCAAAAGGTCGCCAAAAACATTCAGTTCTTC.

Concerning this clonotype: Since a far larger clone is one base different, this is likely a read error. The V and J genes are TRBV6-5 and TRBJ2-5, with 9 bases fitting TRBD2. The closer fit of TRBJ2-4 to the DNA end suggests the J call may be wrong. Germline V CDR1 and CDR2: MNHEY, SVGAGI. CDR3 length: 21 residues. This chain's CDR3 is CASSYSYPSGVQKVARNIQYF. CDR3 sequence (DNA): TGTGCCAGCAGTTACTCGTATCCTAGCGGGGTTCAAAAGGTCGCCAGAAACATTCAGTACTTC.

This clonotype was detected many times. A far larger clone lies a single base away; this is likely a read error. CDR3 sequence (DNA): TGTGCCAGCAGTTACTCATCGCACCAAGAGACCCAGTTCTTC. Translated: CASSYSSHQETQFF. V and J are TRBV6-6 and TRBJ2-1; D is undetermined. Germline V gives CDR1 MNHNY, CDR2 SVGAGI (reference sequence). This CDR3 is 14 amino acids long. V was trimmed by 0 bases and J by 13 bases, leaving 16 bases between them.

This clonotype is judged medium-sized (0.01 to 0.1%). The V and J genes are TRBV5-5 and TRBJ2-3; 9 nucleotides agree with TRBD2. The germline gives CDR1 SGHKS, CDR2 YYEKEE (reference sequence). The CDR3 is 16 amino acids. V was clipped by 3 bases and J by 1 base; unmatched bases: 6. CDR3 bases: TGTGCCAGCAGCTCCTTAGCGGGGGCTGGCACAGATACGCAGTATTTT. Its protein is CASSSLAGAGTDTQYF. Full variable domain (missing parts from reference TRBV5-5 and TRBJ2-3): DAGVTQSPTHLIKTRGQQVTLRCSPISGHKSVSWYQQVLGQGPQFIFQYYEKEERGRGNFPDRFSARQFPNYSSELNVNALLLGDSALYLCASSSLAGAGTDTQYFGPGTRLTVL.

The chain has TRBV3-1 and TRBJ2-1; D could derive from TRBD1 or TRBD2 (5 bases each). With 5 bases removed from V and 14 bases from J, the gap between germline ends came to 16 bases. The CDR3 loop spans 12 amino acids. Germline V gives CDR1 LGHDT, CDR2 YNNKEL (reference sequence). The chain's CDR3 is CASSGDGYNEFF. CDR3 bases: TGTGCCAGCAGCGGGGACGGATACAATGAGTTCTTC.

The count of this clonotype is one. CDR3 nucleotides: TGTGCCAGCAGCGGGGACAGGTACAATGAGCAGTACTTC. As protein: CASSGDRYNEQYF. The rearrangement uses TRBV3-1 and TRBJ2-4; 8 bases match TRBD1. Germline V lookup: CDR1 LGHDT, CDR2 YNNKEL (reference sequence). V lost 5 bases, J lost 13 bases, and 10 bases stayed unmatched. CDR3 size: 13 residues.

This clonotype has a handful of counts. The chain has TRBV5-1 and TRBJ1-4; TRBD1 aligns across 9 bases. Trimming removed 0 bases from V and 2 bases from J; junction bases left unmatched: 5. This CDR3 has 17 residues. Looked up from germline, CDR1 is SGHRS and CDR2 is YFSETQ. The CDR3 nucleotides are TGCGCCAGCAGCTTGGAATGTGGGACAGGGACTAATGAAAAACTGTTTTTT. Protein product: CASSLECGTGTNEKLFF.

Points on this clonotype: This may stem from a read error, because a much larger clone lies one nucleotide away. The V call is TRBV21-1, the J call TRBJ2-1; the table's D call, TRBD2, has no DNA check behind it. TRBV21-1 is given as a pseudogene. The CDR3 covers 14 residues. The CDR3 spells CASSTRWTTYEQFF. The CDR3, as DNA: TGTGCCAGCAGCACGCGATGGACTACCTACGAGCAGTTCTTC.

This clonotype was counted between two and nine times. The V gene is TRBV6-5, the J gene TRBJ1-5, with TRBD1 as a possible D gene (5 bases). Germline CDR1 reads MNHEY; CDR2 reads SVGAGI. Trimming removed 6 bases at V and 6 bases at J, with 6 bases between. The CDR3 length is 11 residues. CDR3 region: CASSRVQPQHF. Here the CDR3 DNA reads TGTGCCAGCAGCAGGGTTCAGCCCCAGCATTTT.

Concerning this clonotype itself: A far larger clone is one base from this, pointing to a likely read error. CDR3 in amino acids: CASSGDGYNVQFF. The CDR3 nucleotides read TGTGCCAGCAGCGGGGACGGATACAATGTGCAGTTCTTC. V usage is TRBV3-2 and J usage is TRBJ2-1; the table calls TRBD1, which could not be checked here. TRBV3-2 is reported as a pseudogene. This CDR3 is 13 amino acids long.

The CDR3 reads CASSGSSYTGELFF. CDR3 DNA: TGTGCCAGCAGTGGTAGCAGCTACACCGGGGAGCTGTTTTTT. The gene calls are TRBV27 and TRBJ2-2, with D unclear. CDR1 is MNHEY, CDR2 SMNVEV, per germline (reference sequence). The CDR3 contains 14 residues. The V end was cut by 5 bases, the J end by 3 bases, with 10 bases between.

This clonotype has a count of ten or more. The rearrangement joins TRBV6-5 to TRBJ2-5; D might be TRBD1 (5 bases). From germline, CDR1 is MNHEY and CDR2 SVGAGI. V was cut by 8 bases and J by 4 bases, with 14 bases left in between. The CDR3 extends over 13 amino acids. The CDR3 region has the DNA TGTGCCAGCGGTGGCAGGGCAAGAGAGACCCAGTACTTC. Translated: CASGGRARETQYF.

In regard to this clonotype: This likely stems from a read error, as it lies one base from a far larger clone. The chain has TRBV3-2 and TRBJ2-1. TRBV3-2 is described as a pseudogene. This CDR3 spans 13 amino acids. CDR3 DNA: TGTGCCAGCAGCGAGGACGGATACAATGAGCAGTTCTTC. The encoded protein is CASSEDGYNEQFF.

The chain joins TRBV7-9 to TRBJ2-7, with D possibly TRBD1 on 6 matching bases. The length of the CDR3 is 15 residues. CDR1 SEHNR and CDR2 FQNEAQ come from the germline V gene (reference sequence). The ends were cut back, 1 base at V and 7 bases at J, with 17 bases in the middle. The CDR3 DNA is TGTGCCAGCAGCTTAGTACTCGGGCCAGGGGATGAGCAGTACTTC. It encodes CASSLVLGPGDEQYF.

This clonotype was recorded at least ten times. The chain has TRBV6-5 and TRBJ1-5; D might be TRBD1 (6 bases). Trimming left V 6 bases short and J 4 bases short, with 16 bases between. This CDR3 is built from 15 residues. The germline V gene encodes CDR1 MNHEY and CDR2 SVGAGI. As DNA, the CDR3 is TGTGCCAGCAGACCCGGGACAAAAGCTAATCAGCCCCAGCATTTT. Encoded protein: CASRPGTKANQPQHF.

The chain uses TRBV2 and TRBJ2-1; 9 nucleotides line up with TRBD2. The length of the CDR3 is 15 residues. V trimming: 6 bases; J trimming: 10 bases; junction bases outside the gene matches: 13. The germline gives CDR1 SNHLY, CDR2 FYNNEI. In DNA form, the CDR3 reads TGTGCCAGCAGGTCGGAGGCTAGCGGGATTGGGGAGCAGTTCTTC. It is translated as CASRSEASGIGEQFF.

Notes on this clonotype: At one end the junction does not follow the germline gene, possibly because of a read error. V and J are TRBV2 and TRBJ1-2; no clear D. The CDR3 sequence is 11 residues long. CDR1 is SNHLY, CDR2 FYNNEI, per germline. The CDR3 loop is CASSPGSNVLF. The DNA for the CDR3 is TGTGCCAGCAGTCCGGGATCGAACGTGCTCTTC.

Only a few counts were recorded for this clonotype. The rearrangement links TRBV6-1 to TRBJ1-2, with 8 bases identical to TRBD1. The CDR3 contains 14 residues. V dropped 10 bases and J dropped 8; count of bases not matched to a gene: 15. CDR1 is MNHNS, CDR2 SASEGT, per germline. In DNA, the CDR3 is TGTGCCACCCATCCGGAGGGACAGGTTTCGGGCTACACCTTC. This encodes CATHPEGQVSGYTF.

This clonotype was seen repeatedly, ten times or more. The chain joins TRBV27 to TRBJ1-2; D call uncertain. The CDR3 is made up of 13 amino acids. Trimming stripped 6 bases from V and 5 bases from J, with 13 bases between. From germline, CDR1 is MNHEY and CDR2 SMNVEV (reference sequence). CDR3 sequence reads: CASRLGQSYGYTF. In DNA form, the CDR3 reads TGTGCCAGCAGACTGGGCCAGTCATATGGCTACACCTTC.

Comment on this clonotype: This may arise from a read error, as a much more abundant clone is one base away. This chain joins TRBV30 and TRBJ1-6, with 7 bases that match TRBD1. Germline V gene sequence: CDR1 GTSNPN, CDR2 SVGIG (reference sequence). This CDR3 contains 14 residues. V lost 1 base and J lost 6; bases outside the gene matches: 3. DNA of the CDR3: TGTGCCTGGAGTGGGGCAGGGGGTAATTCACCCCTCCACTTT. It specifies CAWSGAGGNSPLHF.

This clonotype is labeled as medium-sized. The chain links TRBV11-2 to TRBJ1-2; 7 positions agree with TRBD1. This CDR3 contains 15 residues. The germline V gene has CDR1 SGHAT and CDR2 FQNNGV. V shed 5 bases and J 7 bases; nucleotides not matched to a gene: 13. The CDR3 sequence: CASSRGTVELSGYTF. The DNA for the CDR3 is TGTGCCAGCAGCCGCGGGACAGTGGAACTCAGTGGCTACACCTTC.

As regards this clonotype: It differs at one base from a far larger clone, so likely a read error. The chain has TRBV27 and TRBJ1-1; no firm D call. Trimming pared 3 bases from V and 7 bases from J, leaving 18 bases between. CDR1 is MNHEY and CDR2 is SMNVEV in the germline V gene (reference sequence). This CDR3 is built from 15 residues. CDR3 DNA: TGTGCCAGCAGTTTTTCCCCCCGTGGGCGCGATGAAGCTTTCTTT. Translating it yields CASSFSPRGRDEAFF.

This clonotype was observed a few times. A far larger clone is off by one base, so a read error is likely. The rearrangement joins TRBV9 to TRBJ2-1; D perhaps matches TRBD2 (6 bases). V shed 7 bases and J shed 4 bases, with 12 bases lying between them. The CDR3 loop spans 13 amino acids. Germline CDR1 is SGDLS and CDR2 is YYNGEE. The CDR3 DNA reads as TGTGCCAGCGGCGGGGACGGATACAATGAGCAGTTCTTC. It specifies CASGGDGYNEQFF.

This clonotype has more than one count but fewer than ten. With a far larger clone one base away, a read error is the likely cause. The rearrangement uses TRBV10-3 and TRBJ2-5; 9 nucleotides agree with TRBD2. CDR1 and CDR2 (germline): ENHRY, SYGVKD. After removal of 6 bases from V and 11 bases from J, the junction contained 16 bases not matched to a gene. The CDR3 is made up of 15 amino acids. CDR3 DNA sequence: TGTGCCATCAGACCTAGCGGGAACTCCTACAATGAGCAGTACTTC. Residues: CAIRPSGNSYNEQYF.

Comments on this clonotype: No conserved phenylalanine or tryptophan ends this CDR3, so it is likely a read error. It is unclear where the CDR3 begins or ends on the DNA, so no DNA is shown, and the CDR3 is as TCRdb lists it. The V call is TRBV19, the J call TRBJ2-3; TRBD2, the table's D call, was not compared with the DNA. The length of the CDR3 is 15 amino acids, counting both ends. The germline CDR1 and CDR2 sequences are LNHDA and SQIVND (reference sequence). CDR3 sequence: CASKTDGNSPLHFGN.